The clone carrying this T cell receptor (beta chain) was observed many times. Its antigen is not identified. As to time point: pre-sensitization, week 0. Described treatment: therapeutic diphenylcyclopropenone sensitization with weekly scalp DPC. Attachment of unique molecular identifiers to individual cDNA molecules was performed in the library. TCRdb redid the calling of the RACE reads with MiXCR, one entry per CDR3 protein. The table includes 300,000 to 450,000 distinct CDR3 sequences, roughly 5% detected once. The sample comes from a study of human T cells and chemical hapten exposure. Background on the study: Readings were taken at 6 days from patch tests that had applied 0.01% DPC to the upper back.

The study's findings and limits: Large CDR3 similarity clusters arose significantly more often from expanded TCRs than from controls. Positively correlated with patch test score were the counts of PT1 expanded TCRs.

The V gene's germline CDR1 is MDHEN and CDR2 SYDVKM. The CDR3 covers 14 residues. The V end lost 1 base, the J end lost 6 bases, and 10 bases lay between the germline ends. This sequence was found in a woman between 50 and 59 years old with alopecia areata. Some clones in this sample may be carry-over from other donors' samples. The rearrangement uses TRBV28 and TRBJ2-1; D not resolved. This specimen consisted of whole blood, obtained in connection with sensitization to the hapten diphenylcyclopropenone (DPC). The CDR3 reads CASSLYFLGNEQFF. The CDR3 region has the DNA TGTGCCAGCAGTTTATACTTCCTGGGCAATGAGCAGTTCTTC.